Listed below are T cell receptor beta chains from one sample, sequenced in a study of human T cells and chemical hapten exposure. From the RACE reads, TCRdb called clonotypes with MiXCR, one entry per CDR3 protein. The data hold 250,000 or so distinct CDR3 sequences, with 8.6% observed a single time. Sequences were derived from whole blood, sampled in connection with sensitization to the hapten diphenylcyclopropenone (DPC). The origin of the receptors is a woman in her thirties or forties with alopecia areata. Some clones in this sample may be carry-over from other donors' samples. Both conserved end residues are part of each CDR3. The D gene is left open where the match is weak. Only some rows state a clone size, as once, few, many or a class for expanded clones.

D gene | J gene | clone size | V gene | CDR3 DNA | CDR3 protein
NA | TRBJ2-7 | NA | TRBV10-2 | TGCGCCAGCAGTGGGGGCACAAGCGACCTTTACGAGCAGTACTTC | CASSGGTSDLYEQYF
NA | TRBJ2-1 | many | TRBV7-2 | TGTGCCAGCAGCTTAGTGGCTGGCCGCAATGAGCAGTTCTTC | CASSLVAGRNEQFF
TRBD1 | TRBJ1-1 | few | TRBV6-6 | TGTGCCAGCAGTCCCCTGAGGACAGGCCCTGAAGCTTTCTTT | CASSPLRTGPEAFF
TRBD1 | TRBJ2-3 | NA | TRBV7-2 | TGTGCCAGCAGAATAAACCAGGGGGCGAGCACAGATACGCAGTATTTT | CASRINQGASTDTQYF
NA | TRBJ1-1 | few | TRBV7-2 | TGTGCCAGCAGCTTAATACAGGGCGGGACTGAAGCTTTCTTT | CASSLIQGGTEAFF
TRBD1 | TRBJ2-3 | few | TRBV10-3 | TGTGCCATCAGTGAGTCGATCGGGACAGGGGTTGGCACAGATACGCAGTATTTT | CAISESIGTGVGTDTQYF
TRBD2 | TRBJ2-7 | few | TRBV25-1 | TGTGCCAGCAGCACCGCTAGCGGGGGCCTTGGGGAGCAGTACTTC | CASSTASGGLGEQYF
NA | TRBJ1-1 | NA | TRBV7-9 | TGTGCCAGCAGCCCCATGGCAGGGGTGAACACTGAAGCTTTCTTT | CASSPMAGVNTEAFF
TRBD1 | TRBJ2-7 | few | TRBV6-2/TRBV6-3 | TGTGCCAGCAGTACGCGGACAGGGGGCTACGAGCAGTACTTC | CASSTRTGGYEQYF
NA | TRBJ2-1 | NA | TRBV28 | TGTGCCAGCGATCCCGGCCCCCGAGGGGTGATTGAGCAGTTCTTC | CASDPGPRGVIEQFF
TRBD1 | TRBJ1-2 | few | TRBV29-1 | TGCAGCGTTGACCGGGACAGGGGGCTTACTAACTATGGCTACACCTTC | CSVDRDRGLTNYGYTF
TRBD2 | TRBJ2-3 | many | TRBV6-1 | TGTGCCAGCACCACTAGCGTCGGGGCGGATACGCAGTATTTT | CASTTSVGADTQYF
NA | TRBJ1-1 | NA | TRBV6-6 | TGTGCCAGCACCGCTCTAGCCTCCCGGATGAACACTGAAGCTTTCTTT | CASTALASRMNTEAFF
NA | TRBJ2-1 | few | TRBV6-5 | TGTGCCAGCAGTTACCAGAAGGGCTCCTACAATGAGCAGTTCTTC | CASSYQKGSYNEQFF
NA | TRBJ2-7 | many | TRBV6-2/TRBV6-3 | TGTGCCAGCAGTTACGGCGGGACGCTCCACGAGCAGTACTTC | CASSYGGTLHEQYF
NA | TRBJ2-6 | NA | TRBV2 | TGTGCCAGCAGTGCAGAAGGAGCTGGGGCCAACGTCCTGACTTTC | CASSAEGAGANVLTF
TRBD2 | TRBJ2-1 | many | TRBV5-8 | TGTGCCAGCAGCCCGGGACTAGCTTCCTACAATGAGCAGTTCTTC | CASSPGLASYNEQFF
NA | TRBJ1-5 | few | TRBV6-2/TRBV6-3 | TGTGCCAGCAGGTGGGGGATTAATCAGCCCCAGCATTTT | CASRWGINQPQHF
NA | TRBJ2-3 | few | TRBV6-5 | TGTGCCAGCAGTCCTCAGGGGATAGGCACAGATACGCAGTATTTT | CASSPQGIGTDTQYF
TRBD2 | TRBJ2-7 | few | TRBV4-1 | TGCGCCAGCAGCCAAGGTCTAGCGGGAGTTGGCGAGCAGTACTTC | CASSQGLAGVGEQYF
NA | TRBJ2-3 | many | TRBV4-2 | TGTGCCAGCAGCCAAGCAGATACGCAGTATTTT | CASSQADTQYF
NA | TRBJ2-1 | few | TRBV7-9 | TGTGCCAGCAGCTTTGGCGCAGGGGCGCGAGAGCAGTTCTTC | CASSFGAGAREQFF
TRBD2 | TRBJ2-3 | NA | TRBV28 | TGTGCCAGCAGTTTCCCCGGGACTAGCGGGAGAACAGATACGGAGTATTTT | CASSFPGTSGRTDTEYF
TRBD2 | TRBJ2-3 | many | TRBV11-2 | TGTGCCAGCAGCCTAATAGCGGGGCGCACAGATACGCAGTATTTT | CASSLIAGRTDTQYF
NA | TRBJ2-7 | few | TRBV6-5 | TGTGCCAGCAGTTACTCGATTCCAGCGGATTACTACGAGCAGTACTTC | CASSYSIPADYYEQYF
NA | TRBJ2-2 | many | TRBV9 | TGTGCCAGCAGCGTAGCCCCAGGGACACTGATCGCGGAGCTGTTTTTT | CASSVAPGTLIAELFF